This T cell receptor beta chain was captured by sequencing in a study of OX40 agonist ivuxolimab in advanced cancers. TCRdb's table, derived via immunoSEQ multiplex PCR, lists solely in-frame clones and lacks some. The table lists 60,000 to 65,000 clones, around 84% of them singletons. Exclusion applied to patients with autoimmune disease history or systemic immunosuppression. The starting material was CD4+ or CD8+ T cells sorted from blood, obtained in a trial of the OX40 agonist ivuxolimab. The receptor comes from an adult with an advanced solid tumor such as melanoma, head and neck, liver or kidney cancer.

The DNA of the CDR3 is TGTGCCAGCAGCCGTTCAGGAATCACAGATACGCAGTATTTT. As protein: CASSRSGITDTQYF. The V gene is TRBV6-6, the J gene TRBJ2-3; D remains unclear. The germline V gene encodes CDR1 MNHNY and CDR2 SVGAGI (reference sequence). Deletions cut 6 bases from V and 2 bases from J, with 12 bases between. The CDR3 extends over 14 amino acids.